This TCR beta chain is from a study of blood T cells in healthy people across ages. This CDR3 spans 16 amino acids. Germline values: CDR1 LGHDT, CDR2 YNNKEL (reference sequence). The sample holds one count of this clonotype. The second PCR ran roughly 7 to 12 cycles with a sample-barcoded 5' primer and J-beta primers. Every cDNA was tagged by a template-switch adaptor with 12 random nucleotides. CDR3-containing paired-end reads numbered at least 2.5 million in each sample. TCRdb processed the 5' RACE reads anew with MiXCR; each CDR3 protein has one entry. There are some 760,000 distinct CDR3 sequences in the sample; 20% to 30% occur only once, and 8% to 10% lies in the top ten. These data were also filed under a second study, of T cells of mothers and their children. That work adds: Donors were a few healthy Caucasian mothers and their six children.

This chain links TRBV3-1 with TRBJ2-5, with 7 bases identical to TRBD1. The end of the DNA aligns better with TRBJ2-1, so the J call may be wrong. The TCR sequence derives from a boy between 5 and 17 years old in good health. The sample consisted of blood. DNA of the CDR3: TGTGCCAGCAGCCGTTATACAGGGGAGATTTACAATGAGCAGTTCTTC. The encoded protein is CASSRYTGEIYNEQFF.